Listed below are T cell receptor beta chains from one sample, sequenced in a study of beta chain features in type 1 diabetes. Using immunoSEQ multiplex PCR, the repertoire was profiled, and TCRdb retains in-frame clones only, with some absent. The repertoire holds around 300,000 clones, with roughly 8% as singletons. What was sequenced was central memory CD4+ T cells from blood. The receptors come from a woman younger than 35 in good health. CDR3s include the opening cysteine and the closing phenylalanine or tryptophan. The D gene is left open where the match is weak. The size entry is marked missing in some rows and otherwise reads once, few, many or a size class.

D gene: NA
V gene: TRBV28
J gene: TRBJ1-2
clone size: NA
CDR3 DNA: TGTGCCAGCAGTTTAGTTCCAGGATCGTATGGCTACACCTTC
CDR3 protein: CASSLVPGSYGYTF

D gene: NA
V gene: TRBV7-2
J gene: TRBJ1-3
clone size: few
CDR3 DNA: TGTGCCAGCAGCTTAGGGTCAGCCACCATATATTTT
CDR3 protein: CASSLGSATIYF

D gene: NA
V gene: TRBV7-2
J gene: TRBJ2-5
clone size: many
CDR3 DNA: TGTGCCAGCAGCTTAAGAATCGAGACCCAGTACTTC
CDR3 protein: CASSLRIETQYF

D gene: TRBD1
V gene: TRBV6-1
J gene: TRBJ2-5
clone size: NA
CDR3 DNA: TGTGCCAGCAATGAAGGACAGGGTGGTCAAGAGACCCAGTACTTC
CDR3 protein: CASNEGQGGQETQYF

D gene: NA
V gene: TRBV14
J gene: TRBJ2-6
clone size: many
CDR3 DNA: TGTGCCAGCAGGCCCACCCGGGGACTCTTTTACTCTGGGGCCAACGTCCTGACTTTC
CDR3 protein: CASRPTRGLFYSGANVLTF

D gene: NA
V gene: TRBV18
J gene: TRBJ2-1
clone size: few
CDR3 DNA: TGTGCCAGCTCACCACCTAGCGTCGCCTACAATGAGCAGTTCTTC
CDR3 protein: CASSPPSVAYNEQFF

D gene: TRBD2
V gene: TRBV11-2
J gene: TRBJ2-3
clone size: NA
CDR3 DNA: TGTGCCAGCAGCCACCCAGCGGGAGGCACAGATACGCAGTATTTT
CDR3 protein: CASSHPAGGTDTQYF

D gene: NA
V gene: TRBV29-1
J gene: TRBJ1-2
clone size: NA
CDR3 DNA: TGCAGCGTTGGCCGACAAGGACATCGGGGGGGCTACACCTTC
CDR3 protein: CSVGRQGHRGGYTF

D gene: NA
V gene: TRBV7-8
J gene: TRBJ1-6
clone size: few
CDR3 DNA: TGTGCCAGCAGCTTAGAGACGGCAAGAAATTCACCCCTCCACTTT
CDR3 protein: CASSLETARNSPLHF

D gene: TRBD1
V gene: TRBV7-2
J gene: TRBJ1-2
clone size: NA
CDR3 DNA: TGTGCCAGCAGCTTGGACAGGGGGGGTGGCTACACCTTC
CDR3 protein: CASSLDRGGGYTF

D gene: NA
V gene: TRBV30
J gene: TRBJ1-4
clone size: NA
CDR3 DNA: TGTGCCTGGAGTGACAGGGTTGAAAAACTGTTTTTT
CDR3 protein: CAWSDRVEKLFF

D gene: NA
V gene: TRBV11-3
J gene: TRBJ2-7
clone size: NA
CDR3 DNA: TGTGCCAGCAGCTTGATGGGAAGCGGCTCCTACGAGCAGTACTTC
CDR3 protein: CASSLMGSGSYEQYF

D gene: TRBD1
V gene: TRBV7-6
J gene: TRBJ1-5
clone size: NA
CDR3 DNA: TGTGCCAGCAGCCTACACAGGGGGCCAAGCAATCAGCCCCAGCATTTT
CDR3 protein: CASSLHRGPSNQPQHF

D gene: NA
V gene: TRBV7-3
J gene: TRBJ2-3
clone size: NA
CDR3 DNA: TGTGCCAGCAGCCCATACGGAGGACTGTCCGATACGCAGTATTTT
CDR3 protein: CASSPYGGLSDTQYF

D gene: NA
V gene: TRBV6-5
J gene: TRBJ2-2
clone size: NA
CDR3 DNA: TGTGCCAGCAGTCGGCGGCAGAATACCGGGGAGCTGTTTTTT
CDR3 protein: CASSRRQNTGELFF

D gene: NA
V gene: TRBV7-9
J gene: TRBJ1-3
clone size: few
CDR3 DNA: TGTGCCAGCAGCTTAGGGTCCGCTGGAAACACCATATATTTT
CDR3 protein: CASSLGSAGNTIYF

D gene: NA
V gene: TRBV9
J gene: TRBJ1-6
clone size: NA
CDR3 DNA: TGTGCCAGCAGCCCACAGGGAGATTACCCACCCCTCCACTTT
CDR3 protein: CASSPQGDYPPLHF

D gene: TRBD2
V gene: TRBV18
J gene: TRBJ2-7
clone size: NA
CDR3 DNA: TGTGCCAGCTCACCTACTAGCGGGAGGAGGGAGCAGTACTTC
CDR3 protein: CASSPTSGRREQYF

D gene: NA
V gene: TRBV4-3
J gene: TRBJ2-2
clone size: NA
CDR3 DNA: TGCGCCAGCAGCCAAGATCTGCTCGACACCGGGGAGCTGTTTTTT
CDR3 protein: CASSQDLLDTGELFF

D gene: NA
V gene: TRBV7-6
J gene: TRBJ1-2
clone size: NA
CDR3 DNA: TGTGCCAGCAGCCCAACAGCGTCAAATCTCTATGGCTACACCTTC
CDR3 protein: CASSPTASNLYGYTF

D gene: NA
V gene: TRBV25-1
J gene: TRBJ1-1
clone size: NA
CDR3 DNA: TGTGCCAGCAGCTCGTGGGGGAACACTGAAGCTTTCTTT
CDR3 protein: CASSSWGNTEAFF

D gene: NA
V gene: TRBV4-3
J gene: TRBJ1-1
clone size: NA
CDR3 DNA: TGCGCCAGCAGCCAAGGCTTGGGACACCAGAACACTGAAGCTTTCTTT
CDR3 protein: CASSQGLGHQNTEAFF

D gene: NA
V gene: TRBV19
J gene: TRBJ1-2
clone size: NA
CDR3 DNA: TGTGCCAGTAGTATTCAGGGGTCGTCAAACTATGGCTACACCTTC
CDR3 protein: CASSIQGSSNYGYTF

D gene: TRBD2
V gene: TRBV12-5
J gene: TRBJ2-1
clone size: few
CDR3 DNA: TGTGCTAGTGGTTTGGTACTCGGGAGGACGGGGAATGAGCAGTTCTTC
CDR3 protein: CASGLVLGRTGNEQFF

D gene: TRBD1
V gene: TRBV29-1
J gene: TRBJ1-3
clone size: few
CDR3 DNA: TGCAGCTTTGGGGACAGTCCCTCTGGAAACACCATATATTTT
CDR3 protein: CSFGDSPSGNTIYF

D gene: NA
V gene: TRBV14
J gene: TRBJ1-1
clone size: NA
CDR3 DNA: TGTGCCAGCAGCCGATTTACAGGGCGGACTGAAGCTTTCTTT
CDR3 protein: CASSRFTGRTEAFF

D gene: NA
V gene: TRBV7-9
J gene: TRBJ2-6
clone size: NA
CDR3 DNA: TGTGCCAGCAGCTTCGGGTCTGGGGCCAACGTCCTGACTTTC
CDR3 protein: CASSFGSGANVLTF

D gene: TRBD1
V gene: TRBV19
J gene: TRBJ1-1
clone size: NA
CDR3 DNA: TGTGCCAGTAGTCCGAGGACAGGGGGATACACTGAAGCTTTCTTT
CDR3 protein: CASSPRTGGYTEAFF

D gene: TRBD1
V gene: TRBV19
J gene: TRBJ1-4
clone size: many
CDR3 DNA: TGTGCCAGTACCCCCGGGACAGGGAGTGGAGCTAATGAAAAACTGTTTTTT
CDR3 protein: CASTPGTGSGANEKLFF

D gene: TRBD2
V gene: TRBV9
J gene: TRBJ2-1
clone size: NA
CDR3 DNA: TGTGCCAGCAGCGTAGACCCGCGGGGGGGCAACAATGAGCAGTTCTTC
CDR3 protein: CASSVDPRGGNNEQFF

D gene: NA
V gene: TRBV27
J gene: TRBJ2-1
clone size: few
CDR3 DNA: TGTGCCAGCGGGGGATGGAACAATGAGCAGTTCTTC
CDR3 protein: CASGGWNNEQFF

D gene: TRBD2
V gene: TRBV10-3
J gene: TRBJ2-1
clone size: many
CDR3 DNA: TGTGCCATCAGTGATGGGGAGGGTGAGCAGTTCTTC
CDR3 protein: CAISDGEGEQFF

D gene: NA
V gene: TRBV19
J gene: TRBJ2-2
clone size: NA
CDR3 DNA: TGTGCCAGTAAGGGTGGCCTAAACACCGGGGAGCTGTTTTTT
CDR3 protein: CASKGGLNTGELFF

D gene: NA
V gene: TRBV7-8
J gene: TRBJ2-7
clone size: few
CDR3 DNA: TGTGCCAGCAGCCCCCGACCTGGGGGCTCCTACGAGCAGTACTTC
CDR3 protein: CASSPRPGGSYEQYF

D gene: TRBD1
V gene: TRBV7-3
J gene: TRBJ2-1
clone size: NA
CDR3 DNA: TGTGCCAGCAGCCCGGGACAGGGGAGGAATGAGCAGTTCTTC
CDR3 protein: CASSPGQGRNEQFF

D gene: NA
V gene: TRBV6-5
J gene: TRBJ1-5
clone size: NA
CDR3 DNA: TGTGCCAGCAGCCATCAGGGGTATCGTCAGCCCCAGCATTTT
CDR3 protein: CASSHQGYRQPQHF

D gene: NA
V gene: TRBV2
J gene: TRBJ1-2
clone size: few
CDR3 DNA: TGTGCCAGCAGTGCTAGTGGGGGCATGGGTAACTATGGCTACACCTTC
CDR3 protein: CASSASGGMGNYGYTF

D gene: NA
V gene: TRBV6-1
J gene: TRBJ2-2
clone size: few
CDR3 DNA: TGTGCCAGCAGAAGAGACAGGACCGGGGAGCTGTTTTTT
CDR3 protein: CASRRDRTGELFF

D gene: NA
V gene: TRBV28
J gene: TRBJ2-2
clone size: few
CDR3 DNA: TGTGCCAGTAGTATGGGACGGAGTATACTGACCGGGGAGCTGTTTTTT
CDR3 protein: CASSMGRSILTGELFF

D gene: TRBD1
V gene: TRBV18
J gene: TRBJ2-4
clone size: NA
CDR3 DNA: TGTGCCAGCTCTCAGGGGGCCCTTTACCCGGCCAAAAACATTCAGTACTTC
CDR3 protein: CASSQGALYPAKNIQYF

D gene: TRBD2
V gene: TRBV2
J gene: TRBJ2-1
clone size: NA
CDR3 DNA: TGTGCCAGCACTCGGACTAGCGTTTGGGATGAGCAGTTCTTC
CDR3 protein: CASTRTSVWDEQFF

D gene: NA
V gene: TRBV7-9
J gene: TRBJ1-1
clone size: many
CDR3 DNA: TGTGCCAGCAGCTTAAAGAACACTGAAGCTTTCTTT
CDR3 protein: CASSLKNTEAFF

D gene: NA
V gene: TRBV29-1
J gene: TRBJ2-5
clone size: few
CDR3 DNA: TGCAGCGTTGGGGGGGAGACCCAGTACTTC
CDR3 protein: CSVGGETQYF

D gene: NA
V gene: TRBV7-6
J gene: TRBJ1-4
clone size: few
CDR3 DNA: TGTGCCAGCAGCTTAATCGGGGGTTCTAATGAAAAACTGTTTTTT
CDR3 protein: CASSLIGGSNEKLFF

D gene: TRBD2
V gene: TRBV5-1
J gene: TRBJ2-1
clone size: few
CDR3 DNA: TGCGCCAGCAGTTTAGCGGGAGGGCCAAAGTACAATGAGCAGTTCTTC
CDR3 protein: CASSLAGGPKYNEQFF

D gene: NA
V gene: TRBV9
J gene: TRBJ1-5
clone size: NA
CDR3 DNA: TGTGCCAGCAGCGTAGTAGGGCGAGGGGCAGAGGATATCAATCAGCCCCAGCATTTT
CDR3 protein: CASSVVGRGAEDINQPQHF

D gene: NA
V gene: TRBV28
J gene: TRBJ1-1
clone size: few
CDR3 DNA: TGTGCCAGCAGTTTAATGGGGGAAGCTTTCTTT
CDR3 protein: CASSLMGEAFF

D gene: TRBD1
V gene: TRBV7-2
J gene: TRBJ2-7
clone size: many
CDR3 DNA: TGTGCCAGCAGCTATTCGGGGACAGGGGCCTACGAGCAGTACTTC
CDR3 protein: CASSYSGTGAYEQYF

D gene: NA
V gene: TRBV11-1
J gene: TRBJ2-3
clone size: NA
CDR3 DNA: TGTGCCAGCAGCTTATCGGGCGGGGGCACAGATACGCAGTATTTT
CDR3 protein: CASSLSGGGTDTQYF

D gene: NA
V gene: TRBV7-2
J gene: TRBJ2-5
clone size: few
CDR3 DNA: TGTGCCAGCAGCTCGTACCAAGAGACCCAGTACTTC
CDR3 protein: CASSSYQETQYF

D gene: TRBD2
V gene: TRBV7-2
J gene: TRBJ2-1
clone size: NA
CDR3 DNA: TGTGCCAGCAGCAAAACTAGCGTGCAGTTCTTC
CDR3 protein: CASSKTSVQFF

D gene: TRBD1
V gene: TRBV4-3
J gene: TRBJ2-2
clone size: NA
CDR3 DNA: TGCGCCAGCAGCCAGGGGACAGGGGTCACCGGGGAGCTGTTTTTT
CDR3 protein: CASSQGTGVTGELFF

D gene: NA
V gene: TRBV7-6
J gene: TRBJ2-1
clone size: many
CDR3 DNA: TGTGCCAGCAGCTTATTATCCGGGGATTACAATGAGCAGTTCTTC
CDR3 protein: CASSLLSGDYNEQFF

D gene: TRBD1
V gene: TRBV4-3
J gene: TRBJ1-3
clone size: NA
CDR3 DNA: TGCGCCAGCAGCCGAACTACAGGGGCTCTCAAACCCGGAAACACCATATATTTT
CDR3 protein: CASSRTTGALKPGNTIYF

D gene: NA
V gene: TRBV27
J gene: TRBJ1-2
clone size: NA
CDR3 DNA: TGTGCCAGCAAGAGTGTCGACAGGAACTATGGCTACACCTTC
CDR3 protein: CASKSVDRNYGYTF